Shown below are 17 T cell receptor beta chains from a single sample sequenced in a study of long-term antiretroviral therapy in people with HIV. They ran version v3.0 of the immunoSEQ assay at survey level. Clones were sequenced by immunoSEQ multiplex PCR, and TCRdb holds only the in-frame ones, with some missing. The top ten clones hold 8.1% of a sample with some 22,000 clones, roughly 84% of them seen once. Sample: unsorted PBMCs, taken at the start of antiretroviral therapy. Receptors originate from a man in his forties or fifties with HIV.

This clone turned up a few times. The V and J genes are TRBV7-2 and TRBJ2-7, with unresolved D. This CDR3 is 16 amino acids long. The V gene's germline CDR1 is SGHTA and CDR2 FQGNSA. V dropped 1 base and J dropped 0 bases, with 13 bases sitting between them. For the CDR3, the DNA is TGTGCCAGCAGCTTAGTCGGTGTGGCCAACTCCTACGAGCAGTACTTC. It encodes CASSLVGVANSYEQYF.

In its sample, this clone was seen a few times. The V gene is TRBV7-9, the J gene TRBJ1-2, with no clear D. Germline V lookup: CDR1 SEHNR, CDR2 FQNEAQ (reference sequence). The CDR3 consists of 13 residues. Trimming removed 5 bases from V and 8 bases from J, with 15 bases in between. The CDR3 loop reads CASSRYVGKGYTF. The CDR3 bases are TGTGCCAGCAGCCGTTACGTAGGGAAGGGCTACACCTTC.

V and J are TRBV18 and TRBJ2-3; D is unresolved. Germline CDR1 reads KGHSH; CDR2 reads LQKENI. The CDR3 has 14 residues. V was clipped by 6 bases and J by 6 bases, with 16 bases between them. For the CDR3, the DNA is TGTGCCAGCTCCCCTAGACTCACCGAGGATACGCAGTATTTT. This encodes CASSPRLTEDTQYF.

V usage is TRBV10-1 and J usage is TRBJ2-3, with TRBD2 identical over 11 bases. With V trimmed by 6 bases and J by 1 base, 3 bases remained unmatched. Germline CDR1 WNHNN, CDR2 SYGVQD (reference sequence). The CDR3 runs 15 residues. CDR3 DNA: TGCGCCAGCAGCGCGGGACTAGCGGGCACAGATACGCAGTATTTT. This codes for CASSAGLAGTDTQYF.

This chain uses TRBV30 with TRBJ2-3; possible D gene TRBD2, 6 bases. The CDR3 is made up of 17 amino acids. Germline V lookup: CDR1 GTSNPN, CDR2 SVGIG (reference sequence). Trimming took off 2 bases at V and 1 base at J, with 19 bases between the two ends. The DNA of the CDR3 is TGTGCCTGGAGTTCCAAGGGAGGCGGGATTCGCACAGATACGCAGTATTTT. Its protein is CAWSSKGGGIRTDTQYF.

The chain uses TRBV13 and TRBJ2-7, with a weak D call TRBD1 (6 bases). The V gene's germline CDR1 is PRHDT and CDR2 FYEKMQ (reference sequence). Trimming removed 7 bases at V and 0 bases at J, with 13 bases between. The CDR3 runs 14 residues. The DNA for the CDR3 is TGTGCCAGCACCCTTGGGGGCCCCTCCTACGAGCAGTACTTC. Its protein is CASTLGGPSYEQYF.

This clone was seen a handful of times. CDR3 protein: CASSLTGFEQETQYF. The CDR3 DNA is TGTGCCAGCAGCTTGACAGGGTTTGAACAAGAGACCCAGTACTTC. The chain has TRBV7-2 and TRBJ2-5; 7 bases line up with TRBD1. The CDR3 loop spans 15 amino acids. Losses at the gene ends were 3 bases for V and 2 bases for J; bases not matched to a gene: 6. The germline V gene has CDR1 SGHTA and CDR2 FQGNSA.

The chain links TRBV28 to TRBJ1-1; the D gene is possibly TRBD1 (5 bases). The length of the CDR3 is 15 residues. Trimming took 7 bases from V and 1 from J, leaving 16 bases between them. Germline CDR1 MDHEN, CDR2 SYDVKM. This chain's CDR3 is CASIRFDSSNTEAFF. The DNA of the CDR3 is TGTGCCAGCATAAGATTCGACAGTTCGAACACTGAAGCTTTCTTT. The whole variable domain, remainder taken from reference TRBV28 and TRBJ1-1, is DVKVTQSSRYLVKRTGEKVFLECVQDMDHENMFWYRQDPGLGLRLIYFSYDVKMKEKGDIPEGYSVSREKKERFSLILESASTNQTSMYLCASIRFDSSNTEAFFGQGTRLTVV.

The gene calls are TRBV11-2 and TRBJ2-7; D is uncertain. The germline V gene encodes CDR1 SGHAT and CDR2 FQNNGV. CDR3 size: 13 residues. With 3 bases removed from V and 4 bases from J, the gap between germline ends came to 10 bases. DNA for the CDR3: TGTGCCAGCAGCTTTAGAGTGGGATACGAGCAGTACTTC. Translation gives CASSFRVGYEQYF. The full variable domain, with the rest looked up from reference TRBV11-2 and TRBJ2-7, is EAGVAQSPRYKIIEKRQSVAFWCNPISGHATLYWYQQILGQGPKLLIQFQNNGVVDDSQLPKDRFSAERLKGVDSTLKIQPAKLEDSAVYLCASSFRVGYEQYFGPGTRLTVT.

The CDR3, as DNA: TGTGCCAGCAGCTTAAGCAGGGAGACCCAGTACTTC. Amino acid sequence: CASSLSRETQYF. This chain links TRBV7-2 with TRBJ2-5; D gene unclear. Germline V lookup: CDR1 SGHTA, CDR2 FQGNSA. CDR3 size: 12 residues. Trimming cost V 2 bases and J 5 bases, with 6 bases left between them.

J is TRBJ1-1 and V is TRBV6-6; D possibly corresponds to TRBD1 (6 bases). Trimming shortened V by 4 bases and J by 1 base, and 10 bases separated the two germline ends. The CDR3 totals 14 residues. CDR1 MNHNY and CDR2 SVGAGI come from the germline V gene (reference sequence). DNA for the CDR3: TGTGCCAGCAGTTTCTGGGACAAGAACACTGAAGCTTTCTTT. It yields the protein CASSFWDKNTEAFF.

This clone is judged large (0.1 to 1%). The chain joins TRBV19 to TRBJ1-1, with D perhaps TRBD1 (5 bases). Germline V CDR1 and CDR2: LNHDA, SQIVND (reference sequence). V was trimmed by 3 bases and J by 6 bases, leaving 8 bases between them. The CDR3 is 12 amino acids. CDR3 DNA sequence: TGTGCCAGTAGTATTCTGGGGGCTGAAGCTTTCTTT. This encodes CASSILGAEAFF. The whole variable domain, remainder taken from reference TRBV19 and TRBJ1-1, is DGGITQSPKYLFRKEGQNVTLSCEQNLNHDAMYWYRQDPGQGLRLIYYSQIVNDFQKGDIAEGYSVSREKKESFPLTVTSAQKNPTAFYLCASSILGAEAFFGQGTRLTVV.

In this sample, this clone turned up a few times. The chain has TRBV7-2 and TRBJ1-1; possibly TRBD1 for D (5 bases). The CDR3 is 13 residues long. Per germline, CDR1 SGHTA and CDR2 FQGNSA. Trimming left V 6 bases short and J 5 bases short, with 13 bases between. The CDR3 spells CASSGGGWTEAFF. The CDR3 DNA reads TGTGCCAGCAGTGGGGGAGGTTGGACTGAAGCTTTCTTT.

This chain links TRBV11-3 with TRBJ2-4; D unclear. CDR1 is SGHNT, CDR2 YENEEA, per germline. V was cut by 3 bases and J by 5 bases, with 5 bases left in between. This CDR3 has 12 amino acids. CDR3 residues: CASSFLENIQYF. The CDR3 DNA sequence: TGTGCCAGCAGCTTTCTCGAAAACATTCAGTACTTC.

The CDR3 nucleotides read TGCGCCAGCAGCTTGATAGACTCCTACAATGAGCAGTTCTTC. Residues: CASSLIDSYNEQFF. This chain joins TRBV5-1 and TRBJ2-1; D remains ambiguous. V lost 1 base to trimming and J lost 0 bases, with 5 bases between them. The CDR3 runs 14 residues. Germline assignment: CDR1 SGHRS and CDR2 YFSETQ.

The DNA for the CDR3 is TGCGCCAGCAGGCCATTTTTGAAGCGGGACTCGAACACCGGGGAGCTGTTTTTT. Translated: CASRPFLKRDSNTGELFF. The chain links TRBV5-1 to TRBJ2-2; 7 bases are a match to TRBD2. Unmatched junction bases numbered 13, after V lost 5 bases and J lost 0 bases. This CDR3 spans 18 amino acids. Germline V gene lookup returns CDR1 SGHRS and CDR2 YFSETQ.

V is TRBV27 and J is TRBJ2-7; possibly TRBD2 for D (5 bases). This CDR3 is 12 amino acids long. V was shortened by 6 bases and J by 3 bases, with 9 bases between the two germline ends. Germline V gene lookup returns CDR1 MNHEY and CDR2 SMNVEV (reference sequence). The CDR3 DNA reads TGTGCCAGCAGCCCAAGCGGCTACGAGCAGTACTTC. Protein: CASSPSGYEQYF.